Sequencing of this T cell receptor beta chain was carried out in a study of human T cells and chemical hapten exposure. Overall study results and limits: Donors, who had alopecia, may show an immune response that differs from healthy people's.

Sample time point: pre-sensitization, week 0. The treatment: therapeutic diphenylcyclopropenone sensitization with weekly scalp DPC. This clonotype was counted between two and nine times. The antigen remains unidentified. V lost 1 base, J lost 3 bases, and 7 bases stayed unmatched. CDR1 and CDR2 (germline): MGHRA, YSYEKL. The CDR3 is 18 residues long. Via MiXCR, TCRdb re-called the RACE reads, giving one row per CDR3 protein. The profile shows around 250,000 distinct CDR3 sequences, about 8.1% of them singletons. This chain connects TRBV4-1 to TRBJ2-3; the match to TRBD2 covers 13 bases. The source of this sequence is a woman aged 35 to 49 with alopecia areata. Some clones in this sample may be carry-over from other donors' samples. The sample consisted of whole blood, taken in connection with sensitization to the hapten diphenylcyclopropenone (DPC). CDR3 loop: CASSQGLSGLAGTDTQYF. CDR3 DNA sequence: TGCGCCAGCAGCCAAGGCCTGTCGGGACTAGCGGGAACAGATACGCAGTATTTT.